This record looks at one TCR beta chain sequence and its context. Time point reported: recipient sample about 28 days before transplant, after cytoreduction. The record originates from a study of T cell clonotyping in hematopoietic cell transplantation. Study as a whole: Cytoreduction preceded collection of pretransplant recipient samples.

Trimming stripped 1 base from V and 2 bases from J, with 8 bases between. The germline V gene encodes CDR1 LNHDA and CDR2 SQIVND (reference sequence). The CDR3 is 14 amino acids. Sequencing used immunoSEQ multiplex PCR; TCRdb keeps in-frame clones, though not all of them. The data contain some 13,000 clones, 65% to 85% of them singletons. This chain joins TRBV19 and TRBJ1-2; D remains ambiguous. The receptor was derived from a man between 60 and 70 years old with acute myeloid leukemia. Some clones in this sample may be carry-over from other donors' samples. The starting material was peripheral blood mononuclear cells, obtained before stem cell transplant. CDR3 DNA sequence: TGTGCCAGTAGTATAGTTTCCGGGAACTATGGCTACACCTTC. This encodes CASSIVSGNYGYTF.